Each of the 23 T cell receptor beta chains below was sequenced from the same sample in a study of blood T cell repertoires in COVID-19. The assay was immunoSEQ multiplex PCR, and TCRdb's table has in-frame clones only and misses some. The data hold about 190,000 clones, with 70% to 80% observed a single time. Input material: peripheral blood. The receptors come from a woman between 45 and 65 years old with acute or convalescent COVID-19.

This clone was seen just once. The V gene is TRBV4-1, the J gene TRBJ1-1, with D perhaps matching TRBD1 (5 bases). The CDR3 loop spans 15 amino acids. V was shortened by 0 bases and J by 4 bases, with 12 bases between the two germline ends. Per the germline V gene, CDR1 is MGHRA and CDR2 is YSYEKL. Here the CDR3 DNA reads TGCGCCAGCAGCCAAGATCAGGGAACGGGCACTGAAGCTTTCTTT. Translation: CASSQDQGTGTEAFF.

The chain employs TRBV12-3 or TRBV12-4 and TRBJ2-3; 10 bases are shared with TRBD2. The ends lost 2 bases at V and 14 bases at J; junction bases unmatched: 4. The CDR3 contains 12 residues. The CDR3, as DNA: TGTGCCAGCAGTTTAACTAGCGGGGAACGGTATTTT. The encoded protein is CASSLTSGERYF.

Only one count was recorded for this clone. The chain uses TRBV4-2 and TRBJ2-7, with D tentatively TRBD2 (5 bases). Germline V gene sequence: CDR1 LGHNA, CDR2 YNFKEQ. V shed 5 bases and J shed 2 bases, with 16 bases lying between them. This CDR3 region has 15 residues. CDR3 sequence reads: CASSSDRTATYEQYF. The DNA of the CDR3 is TGTGCCAGCAGCTCTGACCGGACTGCCACCTACGAGCAGTACTTC.

The rearrangement joins TRBV5-1 to TRBJ2-2, with 7 bases that match TRBD1. This CDR3 is 16 amino acids long. Losses at the gene ends were 4 bases for V and 0 bases for J; bases not matched to a gene: 6. Germline CDR1 is SGHRS and CDR2 is YFSETQ. The CDR3 DNA reads as TGCGCCAGCAGCGGATTTCAGGGGGCGAACACCGGGGAGCTGTTTTTT. Amino acids: CASSGFQGANTGELFF. Full variable domain (missing parts from reference TRBV5-1 and TRBJ2-2): KAGVTQTPRYLIKTRGQQVTLSCSPISGHRSVSWYQQTPGQGLQFLFEYFSETQRNKGNFPGRFSGRQFSNSRSEMNVSTLELGDSALYLCASSGFQGANTGELFFGEGSRLTVL.

This chain uses TRBV19 with TRBJ1-5; 7 bases align to TRBD1. This CDR3 has 16 residues. Germline V gives CDR1 LNHDA, CDR2 SQIVND (reference sequence). Unmatched junction bases numbered 9, after V lost 4 bases and J lost 3 bases. CDR3 nucleotide sequence: TGTGCCAGTAGTAGATCCGCGACAGGGAACAATCAGCCCCAGCATTTT. This sequence encodes CASSRSATGNNQPQHF.

The chain recombines TRBV4-3 with TRBJ2-5, with 8 bases aligning to TRBD1. With 5 bases clipped from V and 5 bases from J, the junction kept 13 bases outside the gene matches. The CDR3 contains 16 residues. The germline V gene encodes CDR1 LGHNA and CDR2 YSLEER. CDR3 protein: CASSSRDRRGDETQYF. The CDR3 bases are TGCGCCAGCAGCTCCCGGGACAGGAGGGGAGATGAGACCCAGTACTTC.

The chain is built from TRBV5-4 and TRBJ1-2; 7 bases match TRBD1. The CDR3 has 15 residues. V was clipped by 7 bases and J by 8 bases; unmatched bases: 17. Germline loops: CDR1 SGHNT, CDR2 YYREEE (reference sequence). The CDR3 DNA is TGTGCCAGCTTGCCATGGGGACAGCCCGCGTCCGGCTACACCTTC. Encoded protein: CASLPWGQPASGYTF.

This CDR3 is CSASSATSGYQPQHF. The CDR3 DNA reads TGCAGTGCTAGTTCCGCGACCTCAGGCTATCAGCCCCAGCATTTT. The V call is TRBV20-1, the J call TRBJ1-5, with D unresolved. The V gene's germline CDR1 is DFQATT and CDR2 SNEGSKA (reference sequence). The CDR3 sequence is 15 residues long. The V end lost 3 bases, the J end lost 5 bases, and 17 bases lay between the germline ends.

The J gene is TRBJ2-7, the V gene TRBV27, with 7 bases aligning to TRBD1. V gave up 2 bases and J gave up 3 bases; unmatched junction bases: 4. The CDR3 covers 14 residues. CDR1 and CDR2 from the germline V gene are MNHEY and SMNVEV (reference sequence). CDR3 loop: CASSLGTDLYEQYF. CDR3 in DNA: TGTGCCAGCAGTTTAGGGACAGACCTCTACGAGCAGTACTTC.

This chain connects TRBV24-1 to TRBJ2-7; 9 nucleotides line up with TRBD1. V shed 4 bases, J shed 6 bases, and the junction held 9 bases outside the gene matches. Germline V lookup: CDR1 KGHDR, CDR2 SFDVKD. CDR3 size: 15 residues. The CDR3 DNA reads as TGTGCCACCAGTGACGCCGGGGACAGGGTATCCGAGCAGTACTTC. Translation gives CATSDAGDRVSEQYF.

The rearrangement uses TRBV10-2 and TRBJ1-4; TRBD1 aligns across 10 bases. CDR1 WSHSY and CDR2 SAAADI come from the germline V gene. CDR3 length: 14 amino acids. Trimming cost V 4 bases and J 6 bases; bases outside gene matches: 2. The CDR3 region has the DNA TGCGCCAGCAGTGGGACAGGGGGACATGAAAAACTGTTTTTT. Translated: CASSGTGGHEKLFF.

This clone has more than one count but fewer than ten. V usage is TRBV12-3 or TRBV12-4 and J usage is TRBJ1-2; 8 bases match TRBD1. Trimming took 4 bases from V and 8 from J; bases not matched to a gene: 3. The CDR3 is 12 residues long. The CDR3 protein is CASSWTGKGYTF. The CDR3 DNA reads TGTGCCAGCAGTTGGACAGGGAAGGGCTACACCTTC.

CDR3 sequence reads: CASSALSGGKYNEQFF. CDR3 in DNA: TGTGCCAGCAGCGCCCTTAGCGGGGGGAAGTACAATGAGCAGTTCTTC. J is TRBJ2-1 and V is TRBV4-2; TRBD2 agrees at 10 bases. The CDR3 loop spans 16 amino acids. V shed 5 bases and J 4 bases; nucleotides not matched to a gene: 8. Germline CDR1 LGHNA, CDR2 YNFKEQ.

CDR3 residues: CASSLKTGENGYTF. CDR3 coding DNA: TGTGCCAGCAGCTTGAAGACAGGGGAAAATGGCTACACCTTC. V usage is TRBV5-4 and J usage is TRBJ1-2, with TRBD1 matching over 8 bases. V lost 1 base and J lost 6; bases outside the gene matches: 5. The germline V gene encodes CDR1 SGHNT and CDR2 YYREEE (reference sequence). The CDR3 spans 14 residues.

This chain connects TRBV2 to TRBJ2-1; no firm D call. CDR3 length: 13 amino acids. Trimming removed 8 bases at V and 8 bases at J, with 16 bases between. Germline V gene lookup returns CDR1 SNHLY and CDR2 FYNNEI. As DNA, the CDR3 is TGTGCCAGCCGCGGCCAATCCTGGGATGAGCAGTTCTTC. Protein: CASRGQSWDEQFF.

In this sample, this clone turned up a few times. The V call is TRBV5-1, the J call TRBJ2-1; D not resolved. Trimming pared 2 bases from V and 7 bases from J, leaving 19 bases between. From germline, CDR1 is SGHRS and CDR2 YFSETQ. CDR3 length equals 16 residues. The CDR3 DNA follows: TGCGCCAGCAGCTTTCGCGCCACTACCTCTGGAAATGAGCAGTTCTTC. Protein sequence: CASSFRATTSGNEQFF.

The chain carries TRBV30 and TRBJ1-4; D unclear. In germline, CDR1 is GTSNPN, CDR2 SVGIG (reference sequence). Trimming shortened V by 0 bases and J by 0 bases, and 8 bases separated the two germline ends. This CDR3 has 15 residues. CDR3 sequence reads: CAWSVQVATNEKLFF. CDR3 DNA: TGTGCCTGGAGTGTGCAGGTTGCAACTAATGAAAAACTGTTTTTT.

The rearrangement links TRBV10-2 to TRBJ1-1, with D possibly being TRBD1 (6 bases). The CDR3 covers 15 residues. Trimming cost V 1 base and J 6 bases, with 15 bases left between them. Germline V CDR1 and CDR2: WSHSY, SAAADI. The CDR3 DNA reads as TGCGCCAGCAGTGAGTTTGTGGACAGAAGCTCTGAAGCTTTCTTT. This sequence encodes CASSEFVDRSSEAFF.

V and J are TRBV18 and TRBJ1-1; TRBD1 agrees at 12 bases. Germline V lookup: CDR1 KGHSH, CDR2 LQKENI. V was pared by 2 bases and J by 10 bases, with 5 bases of the junction left unmatched. This CDR3 is 14 amino acids long. CDR3: CASSPTGQGARAFF. The CDR3 DNA reads TGTGCCAGCTCACCAACGGGACAGGGGGCGAGAGCTTTCTTT.

The chain's CDR3 is CASGLGSSFPRPNEQFF. The CDR3 nucleotides are TGTGCTAGTGGTTTGGGTTCTAGCTTTCCCCGTCCCAATGAGCAGTTCTTC. The chain carries TRBV12-5 and TRBJ2-1, with D possibly matching TRBD2 (5 bases). CDR3 size: 17 residues. Germline lookup yields CDR1 LGHNT and CDR2 FRNRAP. V gave up 1 base and J gave up 6 bases, with 19 bases separating them.

V gene TRBV6-2 or TRBV6-3 combines with J gene TRBJ2-7, with TRBD1 identical over 9 bases. V lost 7 bases and J lost 6; bases outside the gene matches: 10. Germline assignment: CDR1 MNHEY and CDR2 SVGEGT. The CDR3 has 14 amino acids. CDR3 DNA sequence: TGTGCCAGCAACCCCGGGACAGGGAGCAGCGAGCAGTACTTC. It translates to CASNPGTGSSEQYF.

This CDR3 is CASSWWDRNPAHYGYTF. The DNA of the CDR3 is TGTGCCAGCAGCTGGTGGGACAGGAACCCAGCTCACTATGGCTACACCTTC. This chain uses TRBV5-6 with TRBJ1-2; TRBD1 matches 8 bases. The V gene's germline CDR1 is SGHDT and CDR2 YYEEEE. This CDR3 has 17 residues. The trim removed 3 bases at V and 3 bases at J, leaving 13 bases unmatched. The full variable domain, in which reference TRBV5-6 and TRBJ1-2 provide the parts outside the CDR3, is DAGVTQSPTHLIKTRGQQVTLRCSPKSGHDTVSWYQQALGQGPQFIFQYYEEEERQRGNFPDRFSGHQFPNYSSELNVNALLLGDSALYLCASSWWDRNPAHYGYTFGSGTRLTVV.

The chain couples TRBV27 to TRBJ2-3; 8 bases align to TRBD2. Germline V gene sequence: CDR1 MNHEY, CDR2 SMNVEV (reference sequence). The CDR3 extends over 16 amino acids. The V segment lost 7 bases and the J segment 7 bases; nucleotides outside the gene matches: 16. The CDR3 DNA is TGTGCCAGCAACCCGCCGGGACTAGGCCGTCAAAATACGCAGTATTTT. Encoded protein: CASNPPGLGRQNTQYF.